These 5 T cell receptor beta chains came from one sample sequenced in a study of shared clonotypes between healthy human individuals. Terminally differentiated effector memory CD45RA+ cells were excluded from the naive CD8 cells, which were CD45RO-negative and positively selected for CCR7. Some clones are missing from TCRdb's copy, which holds only in-frame ones; the method was immunoSEQ multiplex PCR. Of around 2,100,000 clones in the sample, about 95% are singletons; the top ten hold approximately 1.2%. Sequencing input: naive CD8+ T cells sorted from blood. These receptors all stem from a man between 18 and 35 years old in good health.

As to this clone: The DNA is left out, because the CDR3 cannot be placed on it with certainty; the CDR3 is given as TCRdb lists it. The rearrangement joins TRBV7-9 to TRBJ1-5. Germline CDR1 SEHNR, CDR2 FQNEAQ (reference sequence). The length of the CDR3 is 12 amino acids, counting both ends. This CDR3 reads CASSFGNGPQHF.

The chain has TRBV30 and TRBJ1-5; D call uncertain. This CDR3 region has 15 residues. Trimming shortened V by 0 bases and J by 0 bases, and 9 bases separated the two germline ends. CDR1 and CDR2 from the germline V gene are GTSNPN and SVGIG (reference sequence). The CDR3 sequence is CAWSVPGYSNQPQHF. In DNA form, the CDR3 reads TGTGCCTGGAGTGTACCGGGTTATAGCAATCAGCCCCAGCATTTT.

This chain connects TRBV13 to TRBJ1-1; weak D call: TRBD1 (5 bases). The germline V gene encodes CDR1 PRHDT and CDR2 FYEKMQ (reference sequence). CDR3 length equals 16 residues. V lost 6 bases and J 4 bases, leaving 21 bases between the germline ends. The CDR3 DNA sequence: TGTGCCAGCAGTCCCGTTGGTGACAGTAGAGGCACTGAAGCTTTCTTT. It translates to CASSPVGDSRGTEAFF.

V gene TRBV27 combines with J gene TRBJ2-5; 14 bases align to TRBD2. Germline CDR1 is MNHEY and CDR2 is SMNVEV (reference sequence). CDR3 length equals 16 residues. Trimming took 4 bases from V and 2 from J; bases not matched to a gene: 3. Here the CDR3 DNA reads TGTGCCAGCAGTTCCGGACTAGCGGGAGGACAAGAGACCCAGTACTTC. Amino acids: CASSSGLAGGQETQYF.

The V call is TRBV27, the J call TRBJ1-5; no reliable D call. With 3 bases removed from V and 5 bases from J, the gap between germline ends came to 8 bases. This CDR3 is 13 amino acids long. In germline, CDR1 is MNHEY, CDR2 SMNVEV (reference sequence). The CDR3 spells CASSLYGDQPQHF. The DNA of the CDR3 is TGTGCCAGCAGTTTGTACGGAGATCAGCCCCAGCATTTT.